The rows below give T cell receptor beta chains drawn from one sample of a study of CD8 T cells in ankylosing spondylitis. Via MiXCR, TCRdb re-called the 5' RACE reads, giving one row per CDR3 protein. The sample lists over 75,000 distinct CDR3 sequences, around 9.4% occurring once. Specimen: blood, either unsorted or a sorted T cell fraction (not recorded which). These receptor sequences come from a male donor with ankylosing spondylitis or in good health (not recorded which). Both conserved end residues are part of each CDR3. D genes are given only for firm matches. Part of the rows lack a size; the others show once, few, many or a class for expanded clones.

d_gene | j_gene | abundance | v_gene | CDR3nt | CDR3aa
NA | TRBJ1-5 | many | TRBV12-3/TRBV12-4 | TGTGCCAGCAGTTCCCGAGGACAGCCTAATCAGCCCCAGCATTTT | CASSSRGQPNQPQHF
TRBD1 | TRBJ1-6 | many | TRBV7-3 | TGTGCCAGCAGTAACCGGGCCAGGGGGCAGGCCTATAATTCACCCCTCCACTTT | CASSNRARGQAYNSPLHF
NA | TRBJ2-7 | NA | TRBV30 | TGTGCCTGGAAGACCGGGGGTCAGGTCTACGAGCAGTACTTC | CAWKTGGQVYEQYF
NA | TRBJ2-7 | many | TRBV5-1 | TGCGCCAGCAGCTTGGAGGGGGAGCAGTACTTC | CASSLEGEQYF
NA | TRBJ1-5 | many | TRBV12-3/TRBV12-4 | TGTGCCAGCAGTTTAGTGTCAGGGAGGAATCAGCCCCAGCATTTT | CASSLVSGRNQPQHF
TRBD1 | TRBJ2-5 | many | TRBV5-1 | TGCGCCAGCAGCCCCAGGGACAGGGGAGAGGAGACCCAGTACTTC | CASSPRDRGEETQYF
NA | TRBJ1-1 | many | TRBV12-3/TRBV12-4 | TGTGCCAGCAGACTCGGGACGGACTTGAACACTGAAGCTTTCTTT | CASRLGTDLNTEAFF
NA | TRBJ1-5 | many | TRBV28 | TGTGCCAGCAGTTATAGCAATCAGCCCCAGCATTTT | CASSYSNQPQHF
NA | TRBJ2-3 | many | TRBV7-3 | TGTGCCAGCAGCAGGGGGAACGCCGGCGATACGCAGTATTTT | CASSRGNAGDTQYF
NA | TRBJ2-2 | NA | TRBV19 | TGTGCCAGTAGTATACAGGGGTCCGGGGAGCTGTTTTTT | CASSIQGSGELFF
NA | TRBJ1-1 | many | TRBV15 | TGTGCCACCAGCTCTCCAGGCCTGAACACTGAAGCTTTCTTT | CATSSPGLNTEAFF
TRBD2 | TRBJ2-5 | many | TRBV3-1 | TGTGCCAGCAGCCAGGGGACTAGCGGGGGGGCGGAGACCCAGTACTTC | CASSQGTSGGAETQYF
NA | TRBJ2-7 | many | TRBV20-1 | TGCAGTGCTCTTTTGTCGGGACTCGGGTACGAGCAGTACTTC | CSALLSGLGYEQYF